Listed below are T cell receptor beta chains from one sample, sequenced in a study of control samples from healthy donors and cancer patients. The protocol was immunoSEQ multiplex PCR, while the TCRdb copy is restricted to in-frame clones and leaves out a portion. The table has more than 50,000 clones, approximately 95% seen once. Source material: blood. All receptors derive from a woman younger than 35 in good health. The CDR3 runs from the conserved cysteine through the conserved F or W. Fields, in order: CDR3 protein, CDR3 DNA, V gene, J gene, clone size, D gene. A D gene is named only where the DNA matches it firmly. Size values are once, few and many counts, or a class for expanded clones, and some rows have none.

CDR3 protein: CASSQGAGFMNTEAFF
CDR3 DNA: TGCGCCAGCAGCCAAGGGGCCGGATTCATGAACACTGAAGCTTTCTTT
V gene: TRBV4-1
J gene: TRBJ1-1
clone size: -
D gene: -

CDR3 protein: CASSLRGELEAFF
CDR3 DNA: TGTGCCAGCAGCCTGCGGGGGGAACTTGAAGCTTTCTTT
V gene: TRBV6-5
J gene: TRBJ1-1
clone size: -
D gene: -

CDR3 protein: CASSQVGWGQRPGEGRWWPQHF
CDR3 DNA: TGTGCCAGCAGCCAAGTCGGATGGGGCCAACGCCCCGGGGAAGGCAGGTGGTGGCCCCAGCATTTT
V gene: TRBV3-1/TRBV3-2
J gene: TRBJ1-5
clone size: -
D gene: -

CDR3 protein: CASSVRGGSTDTQYF
CDR3 DNA: TGTGCCAGCAGTGTCAGGGGAGGTAGCACAGATACGCAGTATTTT
V gene: TRBV2
J gene: TRBJ2-3
clone size: -
D gene: -

CDR3 protein: CATLQGALYGANVLTF
CDR3 DNA: TGTGCCACCCTACAGGGGGCGCTTTATGGGGCCAACGTCCTGACTTTC
V gene: TRBV28
J gene: TRBJ2-6
clone size: -
D gene: TRBD1

CDR3 protein: CASSSGQSNSPLHF
CDR3 DNA: TGCGCCAGCAGCTCGGGACAAAGTAATTCACCCCTCCACTTT
V gene: TRBV5-1
J gene: TRBJ1-6
clone size: -
D gene: -

CDR3 protein: CASSLIAGTSGNTIYF
CDR3 DNA: TGCGCCAGCAGCTTGATAGCGGGCACCTCTGGAAACACCATATATTTT
V gene: TRBV5-1
J gene: TRBJ1-3
clone size: -
D gene: -

CDR3 protein: CASSFKRGEQETQYF
CDR3 DNA: TGTGCCAGCAGCTTTAAAAGAGGGGAACAAGAGACCCAGTACTTC
V gene: TRBV7-9
J gene: TRBJ2-5
clone size: -
D gene: -

CDR3 protein: CASSLAGGTYEQYF
CDR3 DNA: TGCGCCAGCAGCTTAGCGGGGGGAACCTACGAGCAGTACTTC
V gene: TRBV10-2
J gene: TRBJ2-7
clone size: -
D gene: TRBD2

CDR3 protein: CASSYQGQTSYNEQFF
CDR3 DNA: TGTGCCAGCAGTTACCAGGGACAGACATCCTACAATGAGCAGTTCTTC
V gene: TRBV6-5
J gene: TRBJ2-1
clone size: -
D gene: TRBD1

CDR3 protein: CASSFIQNTEAFF
CDR3 DNA: TGTGCCAGCAGCTTCATCCAGAACACTGAAGCTTTCTTT
V gene: TRBV5-6
J gene: TRBJ1-1
clone size: -
D gene: -

CDR3 protein: CASSWVGLLNTEAFF
CDR3 DNA: TGTGCCAGCAGTTGGGTTGGGCTCCTGAACACTGAAGCTTTCTTT
V gene: TRBV6-6
J gene: TRBJ1-1
clone size: -
D gene: -

CDR3 protein: CASSPTGDYGYTF
CDR3 DNA: TGTGCCAGCAGCCCGACAGGGGACTATGGCTACACCTTC
V gene: TRBV5-5
J gene: TRBJ1-2
clone size: -
D gene: TRBD1

CDR3 protein: CASSGGNTIYF
CDR3 DNA: TGTGCCAGCAGCGGTGGAAACACCATATATTTT
V gene: TRBV11-3
J gene: TRBJ1-3
clone size: -
D gene: -

CDR3 protein: CAWKTGAVDTIYF
CDR3 DNA: TGTGCCTGGAAGACAGGGGCGGTGGACACCATATATTTT
V gene: TRBV30
J gene: TRBJ1-3
clone size: -
D gene: TRBD1

CDR3 protein: CASRNRGTNEKLFF
CDR3 DNA: TGTGCCAGTAGAAACCGGGGCACAAATGAAAAACTGTTTTTT
V gene: TRBV6-6
J gene: TRBJ1-4
clone size: -
D gene: -

CDR3 protein: CASSLGRSRDATNEKLFF
CDR3 DNA: TGTGCCAGCAGCTTAGGGAGATCTCGAGATGCAACTAATGAAAAACTGTTTTTT
V gene: TRBV7-9
J gene: TRBJ1-4
clone size: -
D gene: -

CDR3 protein: CASSQDPSGERLETQYF
CDR3 DNA: TGTGCCAGCAGCCAAGATCCAAGCGGGGAGAGGCTAGAGACCCAGTACTTC
V gene: TRBV3-1/TRBV3-2
J gene: TRBJ2-5
clone size: -
D gene: TRBD2

CDR3 protein: CASTRQGDEKLFF
CDR3 DNA: TGTGCCAGTACCAGACAGGGAGATGAAAAACTGTTTTTT
V gene: TRBV19
J gene: TRBJ1-4
clone size: -
D gene: TRBD1

CDR3 protein: CASSPPKGAMNTEAFF
CDR3 DNA: TGTGCCAGCAGCCCACCCAAGGGGGCCATGAACACTGAAGCTTTCTTT
V gene: TRBV27
J gene: TRBJ1-1
clone size: -
D gene: TRBD1

CDR3 protein: CAGSDRVTDTEAFF
CDR3 DNA: TGTGCCGGATCCGACAGGGTAACGGATACTGAAGCTTTCTTT
V gene: TRBV19
J gene: TRBJ1-1
clone size: -
D gene: TRBD1

CDR3 protein: CASSLGQSYEQYF
CDR3 DNA: TGTGCCAGCAGTTTGGGACAGAGCTACGAGCAGTACTTC
V gene: TRBV27
J gene: TRBJ2-7
clone size: -
D gene: TRBD1

CDR3 protein: CAIRDRGLNTEAFF
CDR3 DNA: TGTGCCATCAGGGACAGGGGGCTGAACACTGAAGCTTTCTTT
V gene: TRBV10-3
J gene: TRBJ1-1
clone size: -
D gene: TRBD1

CDR3 protein: CSARDREKLFF
CDR3 DNA: TGCAGTGCTAGAGATCGGGAAAAACTGTTTTTT
V gene: TRBV20-1
J gene: TRBJ1-4
clone size: -
D gene: -

CDR3 protein: CAWSVSLLNVNSEAFF
CDR3 DNA: TGTGCCTGGAGTGTAAGTCTGCTTAACGTCAACTCTGAAGCTTTCTTT
V gene: TRBV30
J gene: TRBJ1-1
clone size: -
D gene: -

CDR3 protein: CASSPDRAGELFF
CDR3 DNA: TGTGCCAGCTCACCGGACAGGGCCGGGGAGCTGTTTTTT
V gene: TRBV18
J gene: TRBJ2-2
clone size: -
D gene: TRBD1

CDR3 protein: CASSPSRVGGLGYTF
CDR3 DNA: TGTGCCAGCAGTCCCTCCCGCGTGGGGGGCTTGGGCTACACCTTC
V gene: TRBV27
J gene: TRBJ1-2
clone size: -
D gene: -

CDR3 protein: CASSLTADPAGYTF
CDR3 DNA: TGTGCCAGCAGCTTAACGGCAGATCCGGCTGGCTACACCTTC
V gene: TRBV7-9
J gene: TRBJ1-2
clone size: -
D gene: -

CDR3 protein: CASSQPGLAGENEQFF
CDR3 DNA: TGTGCCAGCAGCCAACCCGGACTAGCGGGGGAGAATGAGCAGTTCTTC
V gene: TRBV14
J gene: TRBJ2-1
clone size: -
D gene: TRBD2

CDR3 protein: CASSPNTGILNYGYTF
CDR3 DNA: TGTGCCAGCAGCCCAAATACAGGGATACTTAACTATGGCTACACCTTC
V gene: TRBV7-6
J gene: TRBJ1-2
clone size: once
D gene: -

CDR3 protein: CASSSVAGGPNTGELFF
CDR3 DNA: TGTGCCAGCAGTTCCGTAGCGGGGGGGCCTAACACCGGGGAGCTGTTTTTT
V gene: TRBV2
J gene: TRBJ2-2
clone size: -
D gene: TRBD2